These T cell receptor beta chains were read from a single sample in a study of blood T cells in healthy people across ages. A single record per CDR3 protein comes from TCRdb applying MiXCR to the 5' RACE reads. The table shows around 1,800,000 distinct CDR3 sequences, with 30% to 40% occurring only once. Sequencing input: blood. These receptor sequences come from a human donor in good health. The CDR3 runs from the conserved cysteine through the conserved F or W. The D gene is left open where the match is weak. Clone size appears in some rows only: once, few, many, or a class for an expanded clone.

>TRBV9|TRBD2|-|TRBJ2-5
TGTGCCAGCAGCGTATCCCCAGCGGGGGGGGAGACCCAGTACTTC
CASSVSPAGGETQYF
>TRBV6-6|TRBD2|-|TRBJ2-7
TGTGCCAGCAGTTACTTCGGACTAGCGGAAAGCTCCTACGAGCAGTACTTC
CASSYFGLAESSYEQYF
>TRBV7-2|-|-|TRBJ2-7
TGTGCCAGCAGCTCAGGGGCTATGAGAGGCGTGGAGATCCAGTACTTC
CASSSGAMRGVEIQYF
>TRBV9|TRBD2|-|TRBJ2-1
TGTGCCAGCAGCGTCAGCGAGCGGGGGGCCTATTACAATGAGCAGTTCTTC
CASSVSERGAYYNEQFF
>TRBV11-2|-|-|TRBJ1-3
TGTGCCAGCAGTGATTCGGGAAACACCATATATTTT
CASSDSGNTIYF
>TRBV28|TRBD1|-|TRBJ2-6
TGTGCCAGCATTCGGACAGGCGCCAGCTCTGGGGCCAACGTCCTGACTTTC
CASIRTGASSGANVLTF
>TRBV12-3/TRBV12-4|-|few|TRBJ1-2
TGTGCCAGCAGTTTAAGTCGTCTAGTGGGGGACGAAAGCTACACCTTC
CASSLSRLVGDESYTF
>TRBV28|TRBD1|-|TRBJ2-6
TGTGCCAGCAGTTCAATCTATTCGGACAGGGTCCCTGGGGCCAACGTCCTGACTTTC
CASSSIYSDRVPGANVLTF
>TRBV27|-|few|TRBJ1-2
TGTGCCAGCAGTTTATGGGCCTCCTATGGCTACACCTTC
CASSLWASYGYTF
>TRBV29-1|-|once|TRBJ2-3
TGCAGCGTTGAAAACCTAAGCACAGATACACAGTATTTT
CSVENLSTDTQYF
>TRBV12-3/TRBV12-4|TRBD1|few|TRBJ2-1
TGTGCCAGCAGTGCCCGACAGGGTCAATCCTACAATGAGCAGTTCTTC
CASSARQGQSYNEQFF
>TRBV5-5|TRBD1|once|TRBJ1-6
TGTGCCAGCAGCTCGACAGGGGCTCGGGAATCACCCCTCCACTTT
CASSSTGARESPLHF
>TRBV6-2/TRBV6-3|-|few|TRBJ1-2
TGTGCCAGCAGTTACCGAGATTCGGCAGGCCCTGGCTACACCTTC
CASSYRDSAGPGYTF
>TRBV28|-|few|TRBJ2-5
TGTGCCAGCAGGCCCACCGTCGCAGACAGGACCCAAGAGACCCAGTACTTC
CASRPTVADRTQETQYF
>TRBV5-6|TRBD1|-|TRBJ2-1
TGTGCCAGCAGCTGGGGGACAGGGACTGAGCAGTTCTTC
CASSWGTGTEQFF
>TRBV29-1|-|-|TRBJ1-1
TGCAGCGTTTTTTTGAAACTGAACACTGAAGCTTTCTTT
CSVFLKLNTEAFF
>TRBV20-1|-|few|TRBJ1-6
TGCAGTGCCCGTAAGGGGGGCTCCTCGTATAATTCACCCCTCCACTTT
CSARKGGSSYNSPLHF
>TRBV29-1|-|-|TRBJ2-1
TGCAGCGTTGAAGGGGCCTCCTCGGATGAGCAGTTCTTC
CSVEGASSDEQFF
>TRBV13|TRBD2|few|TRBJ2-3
TGTGCCAGCAGCTCACTAGCGGGGGTAGGCACAGATACGCAGTATTTT
CASSSLAGVGTDTQYF
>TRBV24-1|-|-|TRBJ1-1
TGTGCCACCAGGCTGGGATCCTACACTGAAGCTTTCTTT
CATRLGSYTEAFF
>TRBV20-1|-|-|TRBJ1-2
TGCAGTGCTAGAGGCCGTGGGGGGGACAACTATGGCTACACCTTC
CSARGRGGDNYGYTF
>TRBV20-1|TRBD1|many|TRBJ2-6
TGCAGTGTCGAGACAGGGCCTACCTCTGGGGCCAACGTCCTGACTTTC
CSVETGPTSGANVLTF
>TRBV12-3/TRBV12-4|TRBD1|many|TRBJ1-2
TGTGCCAGCAGACCGACAGGGAGCTATGGCTACACCTTC
CASRPTGSYGYTF
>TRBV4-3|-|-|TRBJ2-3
TGCGCCAGCAGCCAAGATCTCGTTGGGGGCGAGACAGATACGCAGTATTTT
CASSQDLVGGETDTQYF
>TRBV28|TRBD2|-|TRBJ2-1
TGTGCCAGCAGTTCTCCATCTAGCGGCCGGGCGGGGCAGTTCTTC
CASSSPSSGRAGQFF
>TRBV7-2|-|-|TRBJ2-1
TGTGCCAGCAGCTTACTGGGGGGCGCCGACAATGAGCAGTTCTTC
CASSLLGGADNEQFF
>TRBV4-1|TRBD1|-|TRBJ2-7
TGCGCCAGCAGCCAGGGGACAGGGATGGACGAGCAGTACTTC
CASSQGTGMDEQYF
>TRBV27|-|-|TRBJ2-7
TGTGCCAGCACCCATGGGCGGGGCCCCTACGAGCAGTACTTC
CASTHGRGPYEQYF
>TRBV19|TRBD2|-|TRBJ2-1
TGTGCCAGTAGTATAGAGGGGACGGCGGGGGGCGTGAATGAGCAGTTCTTC
CASSIEGTAGGVNEQFF
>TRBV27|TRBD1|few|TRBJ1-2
TGTGCCTCCAAACCCGGAGGGACAGGGCTTGGGTATGGCTACACCTTC
CASKPGGTGLGYGYTF
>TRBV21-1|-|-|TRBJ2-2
TGTGCCAGCAGCAAAAGTATAGAAGGGACAGGGACCGGGGAGCTGTTTTTT
CASSKSIEGTGTGELFF
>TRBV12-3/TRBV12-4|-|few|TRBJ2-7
TGTGCCAGCAGGCCCGGGACTGCGCCTAACGAGCAGTACTTC
CASRPGTAPNEQYF
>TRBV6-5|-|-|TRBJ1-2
TGTGCCAGCACCGACCGAGCGCGGAGCTATGGCTACACCTTC
CASTDRARSYGYTF
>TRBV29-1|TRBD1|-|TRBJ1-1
TGCAGCGTGGGGGACAGCTACAACACTGAAGCTTTCTTT
CSVGDSYNTEAFF
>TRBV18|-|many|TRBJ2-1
TGTGCCAGCTCATCGCTTCGGGGTGAGCAGTTCTTC
CASSSLRGEQFF
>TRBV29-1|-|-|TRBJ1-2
TGCAGCGTTGATGAGCATGGCGTAAGAGAGGGTAACTATGGCTACACCTTC
CSVDEHGVREGNYGYTF
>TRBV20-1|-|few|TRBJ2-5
TGCAGTGCCCCTTTGGACGGCGGGGAGACCCAGTACTTC
CSAPLDGGETQYF
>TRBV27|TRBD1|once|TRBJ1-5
TGTGCCAGCGGCGCCGGGACAGAATCCCGCGTCTTTAATCAGCCCCAGCATTTT
CASGAGTESRVFNQPQHF
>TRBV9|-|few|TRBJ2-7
TGTGCCAGCAGCGTGGACTACCAAGCCTACGAGCAGTACTTC
CASSVDYQAYEQYF
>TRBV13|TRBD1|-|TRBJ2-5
TGTGCCAGCAGCTTGAAGGGACAGGGACAAGAGACCCAGTACTTC
CASSLKGQGQETQYF
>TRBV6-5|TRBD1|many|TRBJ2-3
TGTGCCAGCAGTCCGGGACAGGGTGTCGATACGCAGTATTTT
CASSPGQGVDTQYF
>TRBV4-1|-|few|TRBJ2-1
TGCGCCAGCAGCCAAGGAGGGGGGGCCTACAATGAGCAGTTCTTC
CASSQGGGAYNEQFF
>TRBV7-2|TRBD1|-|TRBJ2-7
TGTGCCAGCAGCTTACGTTTCCCGGACAGGGGAACCTACGAGCAGTACTTC
CASSLRFPDRGTYEQYF
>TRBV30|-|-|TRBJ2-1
TGTGCCTGGAGTCAGATAACCGGTGAGCAGTTCTTC
CAWSQITGEQFF
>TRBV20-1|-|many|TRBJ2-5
TGCAGTGCTAGAGGACGACTGAGAATCGAGACCCAGTACTTC
CSARGRLRIETQYF
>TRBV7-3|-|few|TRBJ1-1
TGTGCCAGCAGCTTAACGTGGCGTACTGAAGCTTTCTTT
CASSLTWRTEAFF
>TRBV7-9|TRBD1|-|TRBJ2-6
TGTGCCAGCAGCATTGGACAGGGTCTCTCTGGGGCCAACGTCCTGACTTTC
CASSIGQGLSGANVLTF
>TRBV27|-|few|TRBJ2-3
TGTGCCAGCAGTTTAATCTTTCCAGCCGATACGCAGTATTTT
CASSLIFPADTQYF
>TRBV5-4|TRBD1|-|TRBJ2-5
TGTGCCAGCAGCCCAGCCGGGACAGGGGGGGAGATCCAGTACTTC
CASSPAGTGGEIQYF
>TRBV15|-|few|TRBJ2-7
TGTGCCACCAGCAATGGAAATAGGGTGGAGTACTTC
CATSNGNRVEYF
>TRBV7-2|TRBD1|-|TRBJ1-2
TGTGCCAGCAGCCAGTCCGGGACAGGGGTCGGCTACACCTTC
CASSQSGTGVGYTF
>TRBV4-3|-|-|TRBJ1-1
TGCGCCAGCAGCCAAACGGGCTCGTACACTGAAGCTTTCTTT
CASSQTGSYTEAFF
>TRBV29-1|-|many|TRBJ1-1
TGCAGCGTGGTAAACACTGAAGCTTTCTTT
CSVVNTEAFF
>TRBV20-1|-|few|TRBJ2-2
TGCAGTGCTAGAGAAAGTTACCCCGGGGAGCTGTTTTTT
CSARESYPGELFF